This TCR beta chain originates from a study of identical twins. V lost 0 bases and J lost 8; bases outside the gene matches: 7. CDR3 length: 15 residues. Looked up from germline, CDR1 is SGHRS and CDR2 is YFSETQ. Study-wide points: Zero-insertion findings could be partly confounded by invariant cells (MAIT and iNKT cells). The models gave estimates that fell short of the out-of-frame TCR alpha sharing seen in monozygotic twins.

Addition of a universal primer site occurred through template switching, and cDNA carried unique molecular identifiers. From the 5' RACE reads, TCRdb called clonotypes with MiXCR, one entry per CDR3 protein. The sample contains 540,000 or so distinct CDR3 sequences, about a fifth of which appear only once. This clonotype was detected only a few times. Its matching antigen is unknown. This sample was also put to use in a study of yellow fever vaccine responses in identical twins.

The chain employs TRBV5-1 and TRBJ1-4, with 7 bases fitting TRBD1. This sequence originates from a woman aged 18-29 years in good health. The sequenced sample consisted of CD4+ T cells sorted from blood. The CDR3 region is CASSLEGTADEKLFF. The CDR3 DNA sequence: TGCGCCAGCAGCTTGGAGGGGACAGCCGACGAAAAACTGTTTTTT.